Listed below are T cell receptor beta chains from one sample, sequenced in a study of blood T cell repertoires in COVID-19. Only in-frame clones appear in the TCRdb table, and some are missing; sequencing was by immunoSEQ multiplex PCR. The table records about 260,000 clones, approximately 80% of them present only once. Sequencing was carried out using peripheral blood. Every receptor here comes from a man aged 60-69 years with acute or convalescent COVID-19. Both conserved end residues are part of each CDR3. The D gene is left open where the match is weak. Clone size appears in some rows only: once, few, many, or a class for an expanded clone.

v_gene	abundance	j_gene	d_gene	CDR3nt	CDR3aa
TRBV27	once	TRBJ2-2	TRBD2	TGTGCCAGCAGTTTGCGACTAGCGCACAACACCGGGGAGCTGTTTTTT	CASSLRLAHNTGELFF
TRBV9	few	TRBJ2-2	TRBD2	TGTGCCAGCAGCGTTGGGCCTAGCGGGGTGTCTAGAGCCGGGGAGCTGTTTTTT	CASSVGPSGVSRAGELFF
TRBV11-3	-	TRBJ2-1	TRBD2	TGTGCCAGCAGCTTAGATAGTGCTAGCGGAGAGCAGTTCTTC	CASSLDSASGEQFF
TRBV7-2	-	TRBJ2-7	-	TGTGCCAGCAGCTTGAACAGCCCATACGAGCAGTACTTC	CASSLNSPYEQYF
TRBV6-5	-	TRBJ1-1	-	TGTGCCAGCAGGGCAGGCAGTAGCGGGGACACTGAAGCTTTCTTT	CASRAGSSGDTEAFF
TRBV6-2/TRBV6-3	-	TRBJ2-1	-	TGTGCCAGCAGTTACCGCCTAGCGCGTTCCTACAATGAGCAGTTCTTC	CASSYRLARSYNEQFF
TRBV12-5	-	TRBJ1-1	-	TGTGCTAGTGGTTTGGTACTTTGGGGAGGACTAGGTCCGGGGAACACTGAAGCTTTCTTT	CASGLVLWGGLGPGNTEAFF
TRBV7-9	-	TRBJ2-7	TRBD2	TGTGCCAGCAGCAGCTCTAGCGGGGGGGCCTACGAGCAGTACTTC	CASSSSSGGAYEQYF
TRBV18	-	TRBJ2-3	TRBD1	TGTGCCAGCTCACCACCGGGACAGGTTCATCGTGGTAGGGATACGCAGTATTTT	CASSPPGQVHRGRDTQYF
TRBV19	few	TRBJ2-2	-	TGTGCCAGTAGTCGAGGCAGGGGCCGAGACACCGGGGAGCTGTTTTTT	CASSRGRGRDTGELFF
TRBV9	-	TRBJ2-7	TRBD1	TGTGCCAGCAGCGTAGGGGGGACAGTGTACTACGAGCAGTACTTC	CASSVGGTVYYEQYF
TRBV19	-	TRBJ2-2	TRBD1	TGTGCCAGTAGTCGCCAGGGACAGGGGTGGACCGGGGAGCTGTTTTTT	CASSRQGQGWTGELFF
TRBV5-5	-	TRBJ1-1	-	TGTGCCAGCAGCCAGGGAGGGCCTGAAGCTTTCTTT	CASSQGGPEAFF
TRBV4-3	few	TRBJ1-5	TRBD1	TGCGCCAGCAGCCAAGATAAGGGGGCTCAGCCCCAGCATTTT	CASSQDKGAQPQHF
TRBV7-8	-	TRBJ1-5	TRBD1	TGTGCCAGCAGCACCAGGACAGGGCAGTATAGCAATCAGCCCCAGCATTTT	CASSTRTGQYSNQPQHF
TRBV21-1	once	TRBJ1-2	-	TGTGCCAGCAGCAAAGGGAGGTCGGGCTACACCTTC	CASSKGRSGYTF
TRBV4-2	-	TRBJ2-7	TRBD2	TGTGCCAGCAGCCAAGAAGCGGGAGGGCCACCCGGCGAGCAGTACTTC	CASSQEAGGPPGEQYF
TRBV7-2	few	TRBJ2-1	TRBD1	TGTGCCAGCAGCTTTGACAGGGGGCTAGGGAATGAGCAGTTCTTC	CASSFDRGLGNEQFF
TRBV7-8	-	TRBJ2-1	-	TGTGCCAGCAGCTTAGAGGCAGGGTATGGTAATGAGCAGTTCTTC	CASSLEAGYGNEQFF
TRBV3-1/TRBV3-2	once	TRBJ2-7	-	TGTGCCAGCAGTCTCCAAACGACGGCGAGGAGCTCCTACGAGCAGTACTTC	CASSLQTTARSSYEQYF
TRBV18	-	TRBJ1-2	-	TGTGCCAGCTCACCACCGGGTATAAGGGGCTATGGCTACACCTTC	CASSPPGIRGYGYTF
TRBV30	-	TRBJ2-3	-	TGTGCCTGGAGTGTAAGGCCCCGGGGTCCGGGGGGCGTCAGCACAGATACGCAGTATTTT	CAWSVRPRGPGGVSTDTQYF
TRBV7-9	once	TRBJ2-5	TRBD2	TGTGCCAGCACCCCAGCGGGAGGGCGAGAGACCCAGTACTTC	CASTPAGGRETQYF
TRBV2	-	TRBJ1-5	-	TGTGCCAGCAGTGGGTCAGGCGGGCAGCCCCAGCATTTT	CASSGSGGQPQHF
TRBV5-4	-	TRBJ2-5	TRBD2	TGTGCCAGCAGCTTGGGGCTAGCGGGGGCGACTTCTTGGAGACCCCAGTACTTC	CASSLGLAGATSWRPQYF
TRBV7-9	-	TRBJ2-3	TRBD1	TGTGCCAGCAGCCACGGGACAGGGGGACAGCATGATACGCAGTATTTT	CASSHGTGGQHDTQYF
TRBV7-8	few	TRBJ1-5	-	TGTGCCAGCAGCGCGACCGCAGGGGTTTGGAGCAATCAGCCCCAGCATTTT	CASSATAGVWSNQPQHF
TRBV9	-	TRBJ1-4	-	TGTGCCAGCAGCGAGGGGGGGACGGTGAATGAAAAACTGTTTTTT	CASSEGGTVNEKLFF
TRBV3-1/TRBV3-2	-	TRBJ2-3	-	TGTGCCAGTAGGGAGCAGAGCACAGATACGCAGTATTTT	CASREQSTDTQYF
TRBV5-1	-	TRBJ1-4	-	TGCGCCAGCAGCCGCGGATCAAACGGCGAAAAACTGTTTTTT	CASSRGSNGEKLFF
TRBV7-2	once	TRBJ2-2	TRBD2	TGTGCCAGCAGCTTCCCGGGACTAGCGGGAGGAACCGGGGAGCTGTTTTTT	CASSFPGLAGGTGELFF
TRBV19	-	TRBJ2-3	-	TGTGCCAGTAGTATCTCCCGGGGGACAGATACGCAGTATTTT	CASSISRGTDTQYF
TRBV19	-	TRBJ1-1	TRBD1	TGTGCCAGTAGTTCCCTTGGGCGACAGGGTGGTTGGAACACTGAAGCTTTCTTT	CASSSLGRQGGWNTEAFF
TRBV20-1	-	TRBJ2-7	TRBD1	TGCAGTGCTAGTAGGGGGACAGGAAACTACGAGCAGTACTTC	CSASRGTGNYEQYF
TRBV7-2	-	TRBJ2-1	-	TGTGCCAGCAGCTTAGGTCGGCAGACTTATGAGCAGTTCTTC	CASSLGRQTYEQFF
TRBV11-1	-	TRBJ2-4	TRBD1	TGTGCCAGCAGCCCGAGGGACAGGGGAGCCAAAAACATTCAGTACTTC	CASSPRDRGAKNIQYF
TRBV9	-	TRBJ2-5	-	TGTGCCAGCAGCCCGCTCGGAGAGGGGGTCCAAGAGACCCAGTACTTC	CASSPLGEGVQETQYF
TRBV28	-	TRBJ2-2	TRBD2	TGTGCCAGGCGACCCTCGACTAGCGGTTTCGCGAACACCGGGGAGCTGTTTTTT	CARRPSTSGFANTGELFF
TRBV28	-	TRBJ2-3	-	TGTGCCAGCAGGAGAGATACGCAGTATTTT	CASRRDTQYF
TRBV5-1	-	TRBJ1-4	TRBD1	TGCGCCAGCAGCTTGGAAGAGGGGGCGAATGAAAAACTGTTTTTT	CASSLEEGANEKLFF
TRBV29-1	-	TRBJ1-5	-	TGCAGCGTTGCGGAGGGTATCGATCAGCCCCAGCATTTT	CSVAEGIDQPQHF
TRBV7-9	once	TRBJ2-5	TRBD1	TGTGCCAGCAGCTCTACCCGGATAGGACAGGAACAAGAGACCCAGTACTTC	CASSSTRIGQEQETQYF
TRBV7-9	-	TRBJ2-5	TRBD2	TGTGCCAGCAGCTTCCGGGAGGGGGAGACCCAGTACTTC	CASSFREGETQYF
TRBV7-2	-	TRBJ1-2	-	TGTGCCAGCAGCCCCTACGAGGTCCGGGTTGCCTATGGCTACACCTTC	CASSPYEVRVAYGYTF
TRBV5-6	-	TRBJ2-5	-	TGTGCCAGCAGCTTGGAAGCTAGACAAACGGGGGAGACCCAGTACTTC	CASSLEARQTGETQYF
TRBV19	-	TRBJ2-2	-	TGTGCCAGTCGCGACAGGAGGCCCACCGGGGAGCTGTTTTTT	CASRDRRPTGELFF
TRBV7-6	-	TRBJ2-1	-	TGTGCCAGCAGCTCCGACAGGTATGAGCAGTTCTTC	CASSSDRYEQFF
TRBV28	-	TRBJ2-7	TRBD1	TGTGCCAGCAGTGTCTGGACAGGGGTCGAGCAGTACTTC	CASSVWTGVEQYF
TRBV7-3	-	TRBJ2-3	TRBD2	TGTGCCAGCAGCTTCGGACTAGCAGCAGATACGCAGTATTTT	CASSFGLAADTQYF
TRBV5-1	-	TRBJ2-7	-	TGCGCCAGCAGCTTGGGGAGGGAATGGGACAGATACTACGAGCAGTACTTC	CASSLGREWDRYYEQYF
TRBV7-6	-	TRBJ1-4	-	TGTGCCAGCAGCCAGAATACAGGGCCTAATGAAAAACTGTTTTTT	CASSQNTGPNEKLFF
TRBV6-6	few	TRBJ1-2	-	TGTGCCAGCAGTTACTCGATCAGCCGGGACTACACCTTC	CASSYSISRDYTF
TRBV5-1	-	TRBJ2-5	TRBD1	TGCGCCAGCAGCGGAGGACAGGTCCAAGAGACCCAGTACTTC	CASSGGQVQETQYF
TRBV11-3	-	TRBJ1-6	TRBD1	TGTGCCAGCAGCTTAGATGGGGACAGGGGGATTCGTTGCCAAAGACCCCTCCACTTT	CASSLDGDRGIRCQRPLHF
TRBV24-1	-	TRBJ1-2	-	TGTGCCACCAGTGATTCAGAATATGGCTACACCTTC	CATSDSEYGYTF
TRBV5-6	-	TRBJ2-1	TRBD2	TGTGCCAGCATATTAGGCACCAGCGGGAAGGGCTACAATGAGCAGTTCTTC	CASILGTSGKGYNEQFF
TRBV5-1	-	TRBJ2-3	-	TGCGCCAGCAGCCCCGAGGGGGGGCGAACAGATACGCAGTATTTT	CASSPEGGRTDTQYF
TRBV4-1	-	TRBJ2-1	TRBD1	TGCGCCAGCAGCCCCTCGGGGACGGGACAGGGGATGAACAATGAGCAGTTCTTC	CASSPSGTGQGMNNEQFF
TRBV29-1	-	TRBJ1-2	-	TGCAGCGTTGAAACAGGGTATGGCTACACCTTC	CSVETGYGYTF
TRBV27	-	TRBJ1-2	TRBD1	TGTGCCAGCAGTTTAACGACAGGGGGACGGGGGCACTATGGCTACACCTTC	CASSLTTGGRGHYGYTF